The rows below give T cell receptor beta chains drawn from one sample of a study of regulatory T cells in long-lasting Graves disease. Using its own MiXCR run on the multiplex PCR reads, TCRdb lists one record per CDR3 protein. In the table there are fewer than 650,000 distinct CDR3 sequences, roughly 15% of which are singletons. These data were likewise used in another study, on T cells in Graves' hyperthyroidism and ophthalmopathy.

Sequenced material: peripheral blood mononuclear cells (PBMCs), taken at new diagnosis, from a patient treated with antithyroid drugs. These TCRs come from a woman aged 25 to 45 with Graves disease. Each CDR3 is given with its conserved first and last residue. A D gene is named only where the DNA matches it firmly. Where a row states a size, it is once, few, many or the class of an expanded clone; other rows omit it.

d_call j_call clone_size v_call cdr3_aa cdr3_nt
- TRBJ2-7 few TRBV7-2 CASSVAQGLGQYF TGTGCCAGCAGCGTCGCACAGGGACTGGGGCAGTACTTC
- TRBJ1-5 few TRBV2 CASKGFGNQPQHF TGTGCCAGCAAAGGGTTTGGCAATCAGCCCCAGCATTTT
TRBD2 TRBJ2-1 - TRBV7-2 CASRVRTSGDNEQFF TGTGCCAGCAGGGTTCGGACTAGCGGGGACAATGAGCAGTTCTTC
TRBD1 TRBJ1-6 many TRBV12-3/TRBV12-4 CASSPGQANSPLHF TGTGCCAGCAGTCCAGGACAGGCTAATTCACCCCTCCACTTT
TRBD1 TRBJ1-1 many TRBV20-1 CSASTGGMSEAFF TGCAGTGCTAGTACAGGGGGAATGTCTGAAGCTTTCTTT
TRBD1 TRBJ1-1 - TRBV5-1 CASSLTGTGGLDTEAFF TGCGCCAGCAGCCTGACCGGGACAGGGGGCTTGGACACTGAAGCTTTCTTT
- TRBJ1-6 - TRBV28 CASTADASVFRNSPLHF TGTGCCAGCACCGCGGACGCGAGCGTGTTCAGGAATTCACCCCTCCACTTT
TRBD1 TRBJ1-5 many TRBV28 CATQGAHQPQHF TGTGCCACCCAGGGGGCTCATCAGCCCCAGCATTTT
- TRBJ2-7 few TRBV5-1 CASSSGRRGSGEQYF TGCGCCAGCAGCTCCGGACGGAGGGGTTCGGGGGAGCAGTACTTC
- TRBJ1-1 many TRBV9 CASSVVRAPF TGTGCCAGCAGCGTAGTCCGGGCACCATTT
TRBD1 TRBJ1-2 many TRBV28 CASSTTGRLNYGYTF TGTGCCAGCAGCACGACAGGGAGATTAAACTATGGCTACACCTTC
- TRBJ1-2 few TRBV30 CAWSVPITGYGYTF TGTGCCTGGAGTGTCCCTATCACGGGCTATGGCTACACCTTC
TRBD1 TRBJ2-3 many TRBV7-3 CASSVGTGTTDTQYF TGTGCCAGCAGCGTTGGGACAGGGACTACAGATACGCAGTATTTT
- TRBJ1-6 many TRBV11-2 CASSLSPGAPLHF TGTGCCAGCAGCTTATCCCCGGGCGCACCCCTCCACTTT
TRBD2 TRBJ2-7 - TRBV7-2 CASSTPGLASTYEQYF TGTGCCAGCAGCACGCCGGGACTAGCGTCAACCTACGAGCAGTACTTC
TRBD2 TRBJ2-7 many TRBV20-1 CSAKGLAYEQYF TGCAGTGCTAAAGGACTAGCTTACGAGCAGTACTTC
- TRBJ1-5 many TRBV28 CASSSPTDSFHQPQHF TGTGCCAGCAGTTCCCCTACGGACAGTTTCCATCAGCCCCAGCATTTT
TRBD1 TRBJ2-7 - TRBV2 CASRPGQGTYEQYF TGTGCCAGCAGACCGGGACAGGGGACCTACGAGCAGTACTTC
- TRBJ2-3 - TRBV18 CASSPRRGGGSTDTQYF TGTGCCAGCTCACCACGACGGGGAGGTGGCAGCACAGATACGCAGTATTTT
- TRBJ1-3 few TRBV18 CASSQRPGTGNTIYF TGTGCCAGCTCACAACGACCGGGCACTGGAAACACCATATATTTT
- TRBJ2-7 - TRBV19 CASSRTSNYEQYF TGTGCCAGTAGTCGAACCTCTAACTACGAGCAGTACTTC
- TRBJ2-7 many TRBV5-1 CASSLDGGSSYEQYF TGCGCCAGCAGCTTGGACGGGGGAAGCTCCTACGAGCAGTACTTC
TRBD2 TRBJ2-2 many TRBV2 CASSELAGESTGELFF TGTGCCAGCAGTGAATTAGCGGGAGAGAGCACCGGGGAGCTGTTTTTT
TRBD1 TRBJ1-2 few TRBV12-3/TRBV12-4 CASSSTGGAGYGYTF TGTGCCAGCAGTTCTACAGGGGGCGCGGGCTATGGCTACACCTTC
TRBD2 TRBJ2-3 many TRBV12-3/TRBV12-4 CASSFVLAGSGDTQYF TGTGCCAGCAGTTTTGTCCTAGCGGGTTCTGGAGATACGCAGTATTTT
- TRBJ2-1 - TRBV9 CASSVGTAYNEQFF TGTGCCAGCAGCGTAGGTACAGCCTACAATGAGCAGTTCTTC
- TRBJ2-5 many TRBV27 CASRTLRRGTQETQYF TGTGCCAGCCGGACTTTGCGGAGGGGAACTCAAGAGACCCAGTACTTC
- TRBJ2-7 few TRBV27 CASGSLGHEQYF TGTGCCAGCGGGTCCTTAGGTCACGAGCAGTACTTC
- TRBJ1-1 many TRBV7-9 CASSLGGFDSDEAFF TGTGCCAGCAGCTTAGGAGGGTTTGATAGTGATGAAGCTTTCTTT
TRBD1 TRBJ1-5 few TRBV19 CASRRTGSGQPQHF TGTGCCAGTAGACGGACAGGGAGCGGTCAGCCCCAGCATTTT
TRBD1 TRBJ1-2 few TRBV20-1 CSAGGQGVLSGGYTF TGCAGTGCCGGAGGACAGGGGGTATTATCGGGTGGCTACACCTTC
TRBD2 TRBJ2-7 - TRBV20-1 CSAHPGLDEQYF TGCAGTGCTCATCCGGGACTAGACGAGCAGTACTTC
- TRBJ2-7 many TRBV6-1 CASGRRGHYEQYF TGTGCCAGCGGGAGGAGGGGGCACTACGAGCAGTACTTC
TRBD2 TRBJ2-2 - TRBV6-2/TRBV6-3 CASRKLAGDVSGELFF TGTGCCAGCAGAAAACTAGCGGGAGATGTCTCCGGGGAGCTGTTTTTT
- TRBJ2-5 - TRBV19 CASSYGKGDRLGTQYF TGTGCCAGTAGTTACGGGAAGGGGGACCGGTTGGGGACCCAGTACTTC
- TRBJ1-2 many TRBV28 CATGPNYGYTF TGTGCCACCGGGCCCAACTATGGCTACACCTTC
- TRBJ2-1 many TRBV7-2 CASSLRSRAAYNEQFF TGTGCCAGCAGCTTACGAAGTAGGGCAGCCTACAATGAGCAGTTCTTC
TRBD1 TRBJ1-4 - TRBV27 CASSSHPGGGNEKLFF TGTGCCAGCAGTTCTCACCCAGGGGGCGGTAATGAAAAACTGTTTTTT
- TRBJ2-2 many TRBV30 CAWSVLGDTGELFF TGTGCCTGGAGTGTACTGGGGGACACCGGGGAGCTGTTTTTT
TRBD2 TRBJ2-5 - TRBV5-1 CASSSPVTSGKETQYF TGCGCCAGCAGCTCCCCTGTGACTAGCGGAAAAGAGACCCAGTACTTC
- TRBJ1-1 - TRBV4-1 CASSRSDSTNTEAFF TGCGCCAGCAGCCGATCGGACAGTACGAACACTGAAGCTTTCTTT
TRBD2 TRBJ2-7 many TRBV28 CASSLLRGRTYEQYF TGTGCCAGCAGTTTATTGCGCGGGAGGACCTACGAGCAGTACTTC
TRBD1 TRBJ2-7 few TRBV7-9 CASSLATGLSGEQYF TGTGCCAGCAGCTTAGCGACAGGGTTGTCGGGCGAGCAGTACTTC
- TRBJ1-2 - TRBV30 CAWSLGPLFGGYTF TGTGCCTGGAGTTTGGGACCGCTTTTTGGAGGCTACACCTTC
- TRBJ1-2 many TRBV6-6 CASSYSLRAPVYGYTF TGTGCCAGCAGTTACTCGCTTCGGGCTCCTGTCTATGGCTACACCTTC
TRBD1 TRBJ1-4 - TRBV27 CASSLLPRGTNEKLFF TGTGCCAGCAGTTTATTGCCCAGGGGGACTAATGAAAAACTGTTTTTT
TRBD2 TRBJ2-4 - TRBV5-1 CASSLSLAENIQYF TGCGCCAGCAGTCTGAGCCTAGCGGAAAACATTCAGTACTTC
- TRBJ1-4 many TRBV7-8 CASSSITGTQEKLFF TGTGCCAGCAGCTCAATTACCGGGACTCAGGAAAAACTGTTTTTT
- TRBJ2-5 - TRBV18 CASPTQETQYF TGCGCCAGCCCAACCCAAGAGACCCAGTACTTC
- TRBJ2-7 - TRBV4-1 CASSQDKALREQYF TGCGCCAGCAGCCAAGATAAAGCGCTACGCGAGCAGTACTTC
- TRBJ1-2 - TRBV14 CASSQEARAGRGPGYTF TGTGCCAGCAGCCAAGAAGCTAGGGCAGGTCGGGGTCCTGGCTACACCTTC
TRBD1 TRBJ2-7 many TRBV11-2 CASSRTGFFYEQYF TGTGCCAGCAGCCGGACAGGGTTTTTCTACGAGCAGTACTTC
- TRBJ2-6 - TRBV5-1 CASSLGIGLLGANVLTF TGCGCCAGCAGCTTAGGCATCGGTCTGTTGGGGGCCAACGTCCTGACTTTC
TRBD2 TRBJ2-3 - TRBV30 CAWSVLGAGVRDTQYF TGTGCCTGGAGTGTACTTGGGGCGGGAGTTAGAGATACGCAGTATTTT
TRBD2 TRBJ2-1 - TRBV7-2 CASSLLAGLQSSYNEQFF TGTGCCAGCAGCTTACTAGCGGGACTCCAAAGCTCCTACAATGAGCAGTTCTTC
- TRBJ2-7 - TRBV25-1 CASSPWGAYEQYF TGTGCCAGCAGCCCCTGGGGAGCCTACGAGCAGTACTTC
TRBD2 TRBJ2-5 many TRBV11-1 CASSGGREETQYF TGTGCCAGCAGTGGGGGGAGGGAAGAGACCCAGTACTTC
- TRBJ1-6 - TRBV7-9 CASSPSGTNSPLHF TGTGCCAGCAGCCCTTCAGGGACTAATTCACCCCTCCACTTT
TRBD1 TRBJ1-5 many TRBV2 CASSPDRGNQPQHF TGTGCCAGCAGCCCCGACAGGGGCAATCAGCCCCAGCATTTT